The entry below describes one TCR beta chain. The data stem from a study of neoadjuvant nivolumab and ipilimumab in lung cancer. Sequenced by immunoSEQ multiplex PCR; TCRdb stores in-frame clones only, minus some. The sample lists 30,000 to 35,000 clones, just over 90% seen once, with approximately 5% in the top ten. This CDR3 spans 13 amino acids. Looked up from germline, CDR1 is SGDLS and CDR2 is YYNGEE. The ends were cut back, 0 bases at V and 6 bases at J, with 9 bases in the middle. This specimen was peripheral blood, taken after neoadjuvant nivolumab, alone or with ipilimumab, at or shortly before surgery. This receptor was obtained from an adult with non-small cell lung cancer. The V and J genes are TRBV9 and TRBJ1-2; D is possibly TRBD1 (6 bases). The CDR3 protein is CASSVAAGDGYTF. In nucleotides, the CDR3 is TGTGCCAGCAGCGTAGCGGCAGGGGATGGCTACACCTTC.